The entry below describes one TCR beta chain. Its cognate antigen is unknown. V trimming: 6 bases; J trimming: 5 bases; junction bases outside the gene matches: 9. There are 16 residues in the CDR3. The data originate from a study of naive and memory T cell subsets. Regarding the study as a whole: There was no ground truth to check naive and memory subset results.

The beta constant-region primer was an equimolar mix of two oligonucleotides covering TRBC1 and TRBC2. Nested alpha and beta constant-region primers with the SP2 primer drove four PCR rounds on ligated cDNA. In TCRdb, the UMI-ligation and nested PCR reads were re-called with MiXCR into one record per CDR3 protein. The table has under 25,000 distinct CDR3 sequences, over 7% seen once. The sequenced sample was central memory CD8+ T cells from blood. This TCR came from a human donor in good health. J is TRBJ2-5 and V is TRBV12-3 or TRBV12-4, with 13 bases identical to TRBD2. CDR3 residues: CASSHRTSGRGETQYF. Written as DNA, the CDR3 is TGTGCCAGCAGCCACCGGACTAGCGGGAGAGGGGAGACCCAGTACTTC.